This T cell receptor (beta chain) was captured by sequencing in a study of cytomegalovirus exposure and HLA in healthy donors. Researchers ran the PCR with 60 Vbeta and 13 Jbeta primers. Using immunoSEQ multiplex PCR, the repertoire was profiled, and TCRdb retains in-frame clones only, with some absent. Among fewer than 130,000 clones listed, about 59% were seen once. The CDR3 length is 15 residues. Germline V gives CDR1 MNHEY, CDR2 SMNVEV (reference sequence). V lost 5 bases and J 7 bases, leaving 18 bases between the germline ends. The sequenced sample was PBMCs. This clonotype was sampled from a man younger than 45 in good health and CMV-seropositive. The J gene is TRBJ1-5, the V gene TRBV27; D uncertain. For the CDR3, the DNA is TGTGCCAGCAGTATTCGGGGAGGAGGAAGGCAGCCCCAGCATTTT. The encoded protein is CASSIRGGGRQPQHF.